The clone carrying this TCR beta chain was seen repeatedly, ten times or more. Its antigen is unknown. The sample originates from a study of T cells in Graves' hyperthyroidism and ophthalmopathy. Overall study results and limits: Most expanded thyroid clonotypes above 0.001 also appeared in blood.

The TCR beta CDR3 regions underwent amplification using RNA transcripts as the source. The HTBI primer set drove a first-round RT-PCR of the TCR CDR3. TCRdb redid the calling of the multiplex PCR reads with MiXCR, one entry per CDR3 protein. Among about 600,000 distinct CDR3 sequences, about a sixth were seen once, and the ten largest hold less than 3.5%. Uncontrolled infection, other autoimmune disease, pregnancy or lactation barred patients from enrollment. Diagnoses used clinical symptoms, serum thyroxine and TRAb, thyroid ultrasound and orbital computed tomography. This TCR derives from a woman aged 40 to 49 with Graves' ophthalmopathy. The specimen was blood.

CDR3 sequence reads: CASSNWDGGTDTQYF. The CDR3 nucleotides read TGTGCCAGCAGTAACTGGGATGGGGGCACAGATACGCAGTATTTT. The V gene is TRBV7-8, the J gene TRBJ2-3; D is unresolved. The CDR3 runs to 15 residues. V was pared by 6 bases and J by 1 base, with 14 bases between. CDR1 is SGHVS, CDR2 FQNEAQ, per germline.